This T cell receptor beta chain comes out of a study of blood T cell repertoires in COVID-19 (dated by TCRdb to 2020 to 2022). Broadly, across the study: Collaborator samples came from the United States, Italy and Spain and covered acute and convalescent phases of COVID-19. The prospective study material was composed of cDNA or gDNA derived from T cells, B-cell-depleted T cells, or PBMCs. Deeply sampled blood TCRbeta repertoires from subjects exposed to, actively infected with, or recovered from COVID-19 were included in the dataset. The repertoires were released in a freely available public database intended as a resource for research on the immune response to SARS-CoV-2. The samples were drawn from the first 160 participants of the ongoing ImmuneRACE study and from over 950 subjects provided by 6 global collaborators. A de-identified subject ID, COVID-19 status, age in years and sex were almost always included in the sample metadata. Where available, HLA class I and class II types were obtained from metadata supplied by the sample provider rather than from assay-based typing.

Results and caveats for the whole study, not just this receptor: How much clinical and demographic metadata was included differed by source and by participant, and the metadata was provided uncurated.

The immunoSEQ Assay, a bias-controlled multiplex PCR, was used to amplify TCRbeta CDR3 regions from genomic DNA. In the source study's methods: Within the assay, amplification of reference gene primers was used to estimate how many nucleated cells each sample contained. Sequence reads were collapsed and filtered to measure the absolute abundance of every unique TCRbeta CDR3 rearrangement. For each sample, productive Simpson clonality was calculated by taking the square root of Simpson's diversity index across productive rearrangements. TCRdb stores this immuneACCESS table with in-frame sequences only. Part of the clones is absent; in the studies checked, under half of the shortfall reflects unresolved V genes, and no reason is known for the rest. V, J and clone size were drawn from that table, and D and trimming were deduced from the DNA. The sample table records 200,000 to 250,000 clones; approximately 86% of these occur just once. The ten largest account for around 3.5% of the sample.

Regarding this clone: The antigen it recognizes is unknown. No base quality information exists; no much larger clone differs at one position.

Each collaborating institution followed its own protocols to collect whole blood in K2EDTA tubes. For TCRbeta analysis, collaborators shipped samples as frozen whole blood, isolated PBMCs, or DNA extracted from either of those sample types. From a lookup of the germline V gene (reference sequence), CDR1 and CDR2 are GTSNPN and SVGIG. The trim is 2 bases for V and 6 bases for J, with a gap of 13 bases between the germline ends. The CDR3 sequence holds 14 residues, the cysteine and phenylalanine included. Only the CDR3 DNA is retained, 42 bases long and in frame from the first base. The sequenced sample consisted of peripheral blood. The chain employs TRBV30 and TRBJ1-4; a tentative D call is TRBD1 (5 bases match). The TCR sequence derives from a woman aged 80 or over with acute or convalescent COVID-19. The bases are TGTGCCTGGAGTTCCGGGACGGGGGATGAAAAACTGTTTTTT. This translates into CAWSSGTGDEKLFF.